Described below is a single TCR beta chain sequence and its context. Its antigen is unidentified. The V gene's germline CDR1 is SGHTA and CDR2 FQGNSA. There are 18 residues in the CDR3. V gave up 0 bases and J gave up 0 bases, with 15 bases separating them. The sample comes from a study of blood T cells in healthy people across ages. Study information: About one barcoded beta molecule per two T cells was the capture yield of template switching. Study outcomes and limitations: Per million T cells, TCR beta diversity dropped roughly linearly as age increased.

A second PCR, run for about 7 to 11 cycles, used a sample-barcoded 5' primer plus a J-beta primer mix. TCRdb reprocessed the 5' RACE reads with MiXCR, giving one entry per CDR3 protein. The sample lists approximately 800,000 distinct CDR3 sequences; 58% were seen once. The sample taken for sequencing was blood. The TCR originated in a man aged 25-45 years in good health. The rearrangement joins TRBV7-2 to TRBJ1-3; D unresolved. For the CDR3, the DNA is TGTGCCAGCAGCTTAGCGCTGGAAACGGGGAACTCTGGAAACACCATATATTTT. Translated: CASSLALETGNSGNTIYF. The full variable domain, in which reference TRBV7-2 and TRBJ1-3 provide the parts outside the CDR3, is GAGVSQSPSNKVTEKGKDVELRCDPISGHTALYWYRQSLGQGLEFLIYFQGNSAPDKSGLPSDRFSAERTGGSVSTLTIQRTQQEDSAVYLCASSLALETGNSGNTIYFGEGSWLTVV.